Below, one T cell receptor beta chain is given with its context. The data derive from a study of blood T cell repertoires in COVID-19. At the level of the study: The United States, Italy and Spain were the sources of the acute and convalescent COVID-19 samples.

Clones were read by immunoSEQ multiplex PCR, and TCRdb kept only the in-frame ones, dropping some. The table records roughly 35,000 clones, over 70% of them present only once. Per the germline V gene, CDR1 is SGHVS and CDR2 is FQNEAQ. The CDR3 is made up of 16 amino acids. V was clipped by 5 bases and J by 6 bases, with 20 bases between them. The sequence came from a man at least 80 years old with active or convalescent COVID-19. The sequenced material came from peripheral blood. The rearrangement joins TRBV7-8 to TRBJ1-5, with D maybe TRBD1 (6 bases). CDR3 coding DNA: TGTGCCAGCAGCAACTTGCAGGGGACCCTAGGTCAGCCCCAGCATTTT. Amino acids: CASSNLQGTLGQPQHF.